This T cell receptor beta chain was captured by sequencing in a study of blood T cell repertoires in COVID-19. Study summary: The origin of the acute and convalescent COVID-19 samples was the United States, Italy and Spain. The analysed material was cDNA or gDNA that came from T cells, B-cell-depleted T cells, or PBMCs.

Data came from immunoSEQ multiplex PCR; TCRdb stores just in-frame clones and leaves some out. The data contain around 340,000 clones, 65% to 90% of them singletons. The participants were between roughly 18 and 89 years old and came from under 25 US areas. The CDR3 is 16 residues long. Germline values: CDR1 SGDLS, CDR2 YYNGEE. V lost 0 bases, J lost 1 base, and 12 bases lay in between. The sample comprised PBMCs or T cells enriched from blood (not recorded which). This chain links TRBV9 with TRBJ2-3, with unresolved D. This clonotype originated in a woman aged 40-49 years with acute COVID-19. Here the CDR3 DNA reads TGTGCCAGCAGCGTAGATGCCGGTACCGGCACAGATACGCAGTATTTT. Its translation is CASSVDAGTGTDTQYF.